This T cell receptor (beta chain) appears in the sequencing data of a study of beta chain features in type 1 diabetes. General observations from the study: Type 1 diabetes patients had VDJ junctions that carried fewer insertions and more deletions. Sequencing of cDNA might inflate the share of cells that strongly express TCR. Among all four CD4+ subsets, Type 1 diabetes patients had TCRB CDR3s that were moderately but significantly shorter. Patients and controls would share equally any PCR tilt toward shorter templates.

Germline-derived CDR1 and CDR2 are SGHTA and FQGTGA. The length of the CDR3 is 16 residues. V was shortened by 5 bases and J by 0 bases, with 13 bases between the two germline ends. As concerns this clone: Its antigen is unidentified.

Purities in excess of 95% were seen in all sorted populations. Sequenced material consisted of expressed TCRB transcripts (all of the isolated RNA was reverse transcribed). Here immunoSEQ multiplex PCR was the method, and the copy in TCRdb shows in-frame clones only, minus some. The sample yields some 370,000 clones, 8.5% to 10% seen once. The sequenced sample was central memory CD4+ T cells from blood. The V call is TRBV7-3, the J call TRBJ2-2, with a weak D call TRBD1 (5 bases). The TCR sequence derives from a man aged 25 to 40 with type 1 diabetes. Here the CDR3 DNA reads TGTGCCAGCAGCGCTCAGGGTGCATCGAACACCGGGGAGCTGTTTTTT. Translated, it gives CASSAQGASNTGELFF.